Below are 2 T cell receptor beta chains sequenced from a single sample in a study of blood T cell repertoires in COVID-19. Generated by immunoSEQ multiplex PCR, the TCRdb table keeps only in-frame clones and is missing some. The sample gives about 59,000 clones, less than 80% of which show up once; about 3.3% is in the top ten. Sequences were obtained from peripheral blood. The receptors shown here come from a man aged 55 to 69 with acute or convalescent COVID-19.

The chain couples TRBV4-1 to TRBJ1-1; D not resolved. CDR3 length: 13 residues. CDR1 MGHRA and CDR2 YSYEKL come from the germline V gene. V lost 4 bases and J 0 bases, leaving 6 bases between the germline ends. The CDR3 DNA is TGCGCCAGCAGCCCCCAGTTGAACACTGAAGCTTTCTTT. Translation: CASSPQLNTEAFF.

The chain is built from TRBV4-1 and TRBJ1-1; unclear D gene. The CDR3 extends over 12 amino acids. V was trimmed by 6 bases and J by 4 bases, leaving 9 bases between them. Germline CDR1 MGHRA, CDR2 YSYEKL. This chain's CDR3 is CASRSPVTEAFF. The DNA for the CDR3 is TGCGCCAGCAGATCTCCAGTCACTGAAGCTTTCTTT.